This T cell receptor (beta chain) was recovered during a study of shared T cell receptors in the human thymus. The germline V and J ends were trimmed by 8 bases and 7 bases, with 14 bases remaining between them. CDR3 length equals 13 residues. CDR1 and CDR2 (germline): SGHNT, YENEEA. Clones were read by immunoSEQ multiplex PCR, and TCRdb kept only the in-frame ones, dropping some. The sample contains 540,000 or so clones, about 80% of which appear only once. The same data also contributed to another study, on human thymus T cells. That work contributes: From resections taken during corrective heart surgery, the thymus tissue was obtained. In thymic and blood repertoires alike, V and J usage looked biased. Unrelated individuals were reported by related research to share highly overlapping thymic repertoires.

This TCR came from a boy less than two years old with a congenital heart defect. Sequences were obtained from thymocytes. The rearrangement links TRBV11-3 to TRBJ1-4; D not resolved. The CDR3 DNA reads TGTGCCAGCCCAATCTTTAGCGGTGAAAAACTGTTTTTT. This encodes CASPIFSGEKLFF.